These T cell receptor beta chains were read from a single sample in a study of shared clonotypes between healthy human individuals. Only in-frame clones appear in the TCRdb table, and some are missing; sequencing was by immunoSEQ multiplex PCR. The profile shows over a million clones, 95% to 99% of them singletons. Input material: naive CD4+ T cells sorted from blood. The receptors shown here come from a man in his thirties or forties in good health. Each CDR3 is given with its conserved first and last residue. The order of the fields is D gene, V gene, J gene, clone size, CDR3 protein, CDR3 DNA. The D gene is left open where the match is weak. The size field is filled for only some rows; it gives once, few, many or a size class.

D: -
V: TRBV28
J: TRBJ2-1
size: -
CDR3: CASSSAASSYNEQFF
DNA: TGTGCCAGCAGTTCAGCTGCGAGCTCCTACAATGAGCAGTTCTTC

D: -
V: TRBV5-1
J: TRBJ1-1
size: -
CDR3: CASRSNAEVGTEAFF
DNA: TGCGCCAGCAGATCAAACGCCGAAGTTGGCACTGAAGCTTTCTTT

D: TRBD1
V: TRBV7-9
J: TRBJ1-4
size: -
CDR3: CASSLVGTGGEKLFF
DNA: TGTGCCAGCAGCTTAGTAGGGACAGGGGGCGAAAAACTGTTTTTT

D: -
V: TRBV2
J: TRBJ1-5
size: -
CDR3: CASTATSNQPQHF
DNA: TGTGCCAGCACAGCAACATCAAATCAGCCCCAGCATTTT

D: TRBD2
V: TRBV7-9
J: TRBJ2-7
size: -
CDR3: CASSILAGTYEQYF
DNA: TGTGCCAGCAGCATCCTAGCGGGAACCTACGAGCAGTACTTC

D: -
V: TRBV7-9
J: TRBJ2-7
size: once
CDR3: CASSLGPQGAYF
DNA: TGTGCCAGCAGCTTGGGACCCCAAGGAGCGTACTTC

D: TRBD1
V: TRBV29-1
J: TRBJ2-5
size: -
CDR3: CSLGGRETQYF
DNA: TGCAGCTTAGGGGGCCGGGAGACCCAGTACTTC

D: TRBD1
V: TRBV28
J: TRBJ1-5
size: -
CDR3: CASTTGGNQPQHF
DNA: TGTGCCAGCACAACAGGGGGCAATCAGCCCCAGCATTTT

D: -
V: TRBV21-1
J: TRBJ2-7
size: -
CDR3: CASSKEDRERYEQYF
DNA: TGTGCCAGCAGCAAAGAGGACAGGGAACGGTACGAGCAGTACTTC

D: -
V: TRBV21-1
J: TRBJ2-7
size: once
CDR3: CASSLRTGYEQYF
DNA: TGTGCCAGCAGCCTTAGGACAGGCTACGAGCAGTACTTC

D: -
V: TRBV20-1
J: TRBJ2-1
size: -
CDR3: CSARIGNEQFF
DNA: TGCAGTGCTAGAATTGGCAATGAGCAGTTCTTC

D: -
V: TRBV7-2
J: TRBJ1-2
size: once
CDR3: CASSPLVGQFNYGYTF
DNA: TGTGCCAGCAGCCCCCTTGTCGGCCAGTTTAACTATGGCTACACCTTC

D: -
V: TRBV5-1
J: TRBJ2-5
size: -
CDR3: CASSLAASQETQYF
DNA: TGCGCCAGCAGCTTGGCGGCTAGCCAAGAGACCCAGTACTTC

D: TRBD1
V: TRBV15
J: TRBJ2-7
size: few
CDR3: CATRASNRGSYEQYF
DNA: TGTGCCACCAGGGCGTCCAACAGGGGGTCCTACGAGCAGTACTTC

D: -
V: TRBV2
J: TRBJ2-7
size: once
CDR3: CASFDGEQYF
DNA: TGTGCCAGTTTCGACGGCGAGCAGTACTTC

D: -
V: TRBV6-6
J: TRBJ1-2
size: -
CDR3: CASTPRGSGNYGYTF
DNA: TGTGCCAGCACCCCCCGCGGGTCAGGGAATTATGGCTACACCTTC

D: TRBD2
V: TRBV19
J: TRBJ2-3
size: -
CDR3: CASSILLAGTFSTDTQYF
DNA: TGTGCCAGTAGTATACTACTAGCGGGAACTTTTAGCACAGATACGCAGTATTTT

D: -
V: TRBV29-1
J: TRBJ2-1
size: -
CDR3: CSVDQDIYNEQFF
DNA: TGCAGCGTTGATCAGGACATCTACAATGAGCAGTTCTTC

D: TRBD1
V: TRBV5-1
J: TRBJ2-7
size: -
CDR3: CASSTGQGGYEQYF
DNA: TGCGCCAGCAGTACCGGACAGGGTGGTTACGAGCAGTACTTC

D: TRBD2
V: TRBV5-1
J: TRBJ2-3
size: -
CDR3: CASSLIAGPTDTQYF
DNA: TGCGCCAGCAGCCTCATAGCGGGACCCACAGATACGCAGTATTTT

D: -
V: TRBV14
J: TRBJ1-1
size: -
CDR3: CASSREGIRNTEAFF
DNA: TGTGCCAGCAGCCGCGAGGGGATACGAAACACTGAAGCTTTCTTT

D: TRBD1
V: TRBV28
J: TRBJ2-5
size: once
CDR3: CASSLPSGQGETQYF
DNA: TGTGCCAGCAGTTTACCCTCGGGACAGGGAGAGACCCAGTACTTC

D: TRBD2
V: TRBV11-1
J: TRBJ2-1
size: -
CDR3: CASSSRGGNEQFF
DNA: TGTGCCAGCAGCTCTCGCGGGGGGAATGAGCAGTTCTTC

D: TRBD2
V: TRBV4-2
J: TRBJ2-3
size: -
CDR3: CASSHKTSGRTDHVRSTDTQYF
DNA: TGTGCCAGCAGCCATAAAACTAGCGGGAGGACCGACCACGTTAGAAGCACAGATACGCAGTATTTT

D: -
V: TRBV7-6
J: TRBJ2-2
size: -
CDR3: CASSLISAGAAGELFF
DNA: TGTGCCAGCAGCTTAATTTCGGCTGGGGCGGCCGGGGAGCTGTTTTTT

D: TRBD2
V: TRBV18
J: TRBJ2-1
size: -
CDR3: CASSPRTSGSSYNEQFF
DNA: TGTGCCAGCTCACCAAGGACTAGCGGGTCCTCCTACAATGAGCAGTTCTTC

D: TRBD1
V: TRBV5-4
J: TRBJ1-2
size: -
CDR3: CASSKRDRANYGYTF
DNA: TGTGCCAGCAGCAAAAGGGACAGGGCTAACTATGGCTACACCTTC

D: TRBD2
V: TRBV10-2
J: TRBJ2-2
size: -
CDR3: CASTLLAGGSANTGELFF
DNA: TGCGCCAGCACCTTACTAGCGGGAGGGTCCGCGAACACCGGGGAGCTGTTTTTT

D: TRBD1
V: TRBV5-1
J: TRBJ1-1
size: -
CDR3: CASSSHGTGGMNTEAFF
DNA: TGCGCCAGCAGCTCTCACGGGACAGGGGGCATGAACACTGAAGCTTTCTTT